This T cell receptor beta chain was sequenced for a study of yellow fever vaccine responses in identical twins. Study outcomes and limitations: Each twin's T cell response to the vaccine was reported to look partly convergent and partly personalized.

Concerning this clonotype: Its antigen is unknown.

This CDR3 comprises 15 residues. With 2 bases clipped from V and 2 bases from J, the junction kept 3 bases outside the gene matches. Germline CDR1 SGHRS, CDR2 YFSETQ. TCRdb processed the RT-PCR reads anew with MiXCR; each CDR3 protein has one entry. The data contain some 2,200 distinct CDR3 sequences, roughly 83% of them singletons. The receptor was derived from a woman aged 18-29 years who received the yellow fever vaccine. The rearrangement uses TRBV5-1 and TRBJ2-1, with 8 bases lining up with TRBD1. The sequencing here drew on T cells from blood (PBMCs), unsorted or a sorted subset (not recorded which), taken before or after yellow fever vaccination (not recorded which). The CDR3 DNA reads as TGCGCCAGCAGCTTAACAGGGGGGACCTACAATGAGCAGTTCTTC. Encoded protein: CASSLTGGTYNEQFF.